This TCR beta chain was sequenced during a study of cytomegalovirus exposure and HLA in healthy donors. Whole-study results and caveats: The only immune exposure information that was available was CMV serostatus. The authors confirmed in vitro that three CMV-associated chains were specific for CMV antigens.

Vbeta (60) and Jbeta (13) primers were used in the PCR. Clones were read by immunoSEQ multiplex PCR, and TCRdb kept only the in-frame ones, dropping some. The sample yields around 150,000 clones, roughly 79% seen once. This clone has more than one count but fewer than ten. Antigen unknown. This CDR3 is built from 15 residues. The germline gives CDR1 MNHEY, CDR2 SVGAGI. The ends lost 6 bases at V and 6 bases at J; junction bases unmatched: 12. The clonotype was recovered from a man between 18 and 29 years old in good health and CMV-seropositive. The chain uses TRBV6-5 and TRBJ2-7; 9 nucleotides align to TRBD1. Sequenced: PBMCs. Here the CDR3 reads CASRSRDRAPSEQYF. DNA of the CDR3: TGTGCCAGCAGAAGCCGGGACAGGGCCCCCAGCGAGCAGTACTTC.